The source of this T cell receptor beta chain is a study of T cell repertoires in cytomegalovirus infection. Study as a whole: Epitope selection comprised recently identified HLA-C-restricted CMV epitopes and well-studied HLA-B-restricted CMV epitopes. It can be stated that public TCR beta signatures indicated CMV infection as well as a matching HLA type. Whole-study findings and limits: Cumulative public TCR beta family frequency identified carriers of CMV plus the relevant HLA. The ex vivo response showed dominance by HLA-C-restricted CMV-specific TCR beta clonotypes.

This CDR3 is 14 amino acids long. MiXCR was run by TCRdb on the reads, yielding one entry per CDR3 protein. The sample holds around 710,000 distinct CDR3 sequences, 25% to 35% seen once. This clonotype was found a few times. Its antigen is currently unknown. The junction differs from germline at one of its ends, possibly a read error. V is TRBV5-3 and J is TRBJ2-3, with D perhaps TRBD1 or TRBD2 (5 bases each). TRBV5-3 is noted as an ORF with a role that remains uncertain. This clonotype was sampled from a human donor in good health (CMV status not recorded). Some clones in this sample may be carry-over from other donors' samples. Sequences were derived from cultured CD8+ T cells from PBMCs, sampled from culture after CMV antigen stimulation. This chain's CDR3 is CASSFGTETDTQYF. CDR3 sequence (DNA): TGTGCCAGCAGCTTCGGGACCGAAACAGATACGCAGTATTTT.